The sequence of this T cell receptor beta chain was determined in a study of T-cell memory formation after mild COVID-19. Study as a whole: Largely, TCR clusters stayed within a single donor.

The CDR3 contains 12 residues. Trimming left V 4 bases short and J 6 bases short, with 9 bases between. The V gene's germline CDR1 is SGHTA and CDR2 FQGNSA. TCRdb re-analysed the 5' RACE reads in MiXCR, keeping a single row per CDR3 protein. In the table there are 200,000 to 250,000 distinct CDR3 sequences, roughly 17% of which are singletons. This chain uses TRBV7-2 with TRBJ1-2, with D hard to call. The TCR was taken from a man aged 18 to 30 who had mild COVID-19 (a few samples of this study predate the infection). Cell type and time point are not known. The source material was PBMCs or a T cell subset sorted from them (not recorded which). The CDR3: CASSSDRNGYTF. The CDR3, as DNA: TGTGCCAGCAGCTCTGATCGAAATGGCTACACCTTC.